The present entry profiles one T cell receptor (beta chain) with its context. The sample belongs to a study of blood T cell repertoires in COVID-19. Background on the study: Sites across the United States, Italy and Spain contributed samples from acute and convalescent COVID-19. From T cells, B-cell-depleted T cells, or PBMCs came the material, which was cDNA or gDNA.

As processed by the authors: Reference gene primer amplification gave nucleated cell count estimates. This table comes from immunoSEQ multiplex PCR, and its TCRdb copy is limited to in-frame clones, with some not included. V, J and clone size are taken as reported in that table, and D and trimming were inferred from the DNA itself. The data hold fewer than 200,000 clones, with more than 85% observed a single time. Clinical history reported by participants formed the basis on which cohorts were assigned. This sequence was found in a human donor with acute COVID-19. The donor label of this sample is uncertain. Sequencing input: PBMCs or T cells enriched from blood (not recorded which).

CDR3 sequence (DNA): TGCGCCAGCAGCTTGGGTAGCGGGGGTAAATCAGATACGCAGTATTTT. Translated, it gives CASSLGSGGKSDTQYF. This rearrangement joins TRBV5-1 to TRBJ2-3; TRBD2 aligns across 9 bases. Germline V gene lookup returns CDR1 SGHRS and CDR2 YFSETQ. With 0 bases clipped from V and 4 bases from J, the junction kept 6 bases outside the gene matches. This CDR3 comprises 16 residues.